The 30 T cell receptor beta chains below all came from one sample that was sequenced in a study of metastatic and nonmetastatic thyroid tumors (dated by TCRdb to the early 2020s). The library was obtained by PCR. Instrument on record: Illumina HiSeq 4000. TCRdb handled the public reads itself, with Q25 trimming in fastp and clone calling in MiXCR, and kept productive beta chains. The sample contains some 15,000 clones, over 25% of them found a single time. The ten largest clones capture roughly 19% of the sample. No treatment had been received by any patient before thyroid surgery. Sequencing was carried out using tumor tissue. These receptors all stem from a female donor with papillary thyroid cancer or a benign thyroid nodule (not recorded which). Some clones in this sample may be carry-over from other donors' samples.

This clone was picked up many times. The gene calls are TRBV5-4 and TRBJ2-1; 11 nucleotides align to TRBD2. The CDR3 totals 15 residues. V was pared by 0 bases and J by 8 bases, with 4 bases of the junction left unmatched. The germline CDR1 and CDR2 sequences are SGHNT and YYREEE (reference sequence). The DNA of the CDR3 is TGTGCCAGCAGCTTGGAACTAGCGGGAGCCCATGAGCAGTTCTTC. This codes for CASSLELAGAHEQFF. The full variable domain, its missing parts supplied by reference TRBV5-4 and TRBJ2-1, is ETGVTQSPTHLIKTRGQQVTLRCSSQSGHNTVSWYQQALGQGPQFIFQYYREEENGRGNFPPRFSGLQFPNYSSELNVNALELDDSALYLCASSLELAGAHEQFFGPGTRLTVL.

The chain uses TRBV5-1 and TRBJ2-7; D is ambiguous. Trimming took off 6 bases at V and 0 bases at J, with 7 bases between the two ends. CDR3 length: 12 amino acids. Germline loops: CDR1 SGHRS, CDR2 YFSETQ. The chain's CDR3 is CASTGYSYEQYF. The CDR3 DNA reads as TGCGCCAGCACGGGCTACTCCTACGAGCAGTACTTC.

The chain carries TRBV6-1 and TRBJ2-7; either TRBD1 or TRBD2 may supply D (7 bases each). Trimming cost V 6 bases and J 1 base, with 13 bases left between them. CDR3 size: 14 residues. Germline V gene sequence: CDR1 MNHNS, CDR2 SASEGT. CDR3 in DNA: TGTGCCAGCAGACCAGGGGGGGATTCCTACGAGCAGTACTTC. Encoded protein: CASRPGGDSYEQYF.

V usage is TRBV5-1 and J usage is TRBJ2-7; 8 bases line up with TRBD2. Germline lookup yields CDR1 SGHRS and CDR2 YFSETQ. J lost 6 bases, V lost 4 bases, and 18 bases had no gene match. This CDR3 comprises 17 residues. As DNA, the CDR3 is TGCGCCAGCAGCGGCAGCTTATACAGCGGCGGGGGGAGCGAGCAGTACTTC. It yields the protein CASSGSLYSGGGSEQYF.

V usage is TRBV30 and J usage is TRBJ1-2, with 11 bases fitting TRBD1. V lost 5 bases to trimming and J lost 6 bases; unmatched junction nucleotides: 2. Germline V gives CDR1 GTSNPN, CDR2 SVGIG (reference sequence). The CDR3 totals 12 residues. This CDR3 reads CAWGQGANGYTF. The CDR3 DNA reads as TGTGCCTGGGGACAGGGGGCGAATGGCTACACCTTC.

Only a few counts were recorded for this clone. The chain is built from TRBV6-2 or TRBV6-3 and TRBJ2-1, with D perhaps matching TRBD1 or TRBD2 (5 bases each). This CDR3 has 13 residues. CDR1 and CDR2 from the germline V gene are MNHEY and SVGEGT. The V and J ends lost 0 bases and 6 bases respectively, with 6 bases between them. This CDR3 reads CASSYSRGNEQFF. As DNA, the CDR3 is TGTGCCAGCAGTTACTCGAGGGGCAATGAGCAGTTCTTC.

This chain joins TRBV18 and TRBJ2-7, with TRBD1 matching over 11 bases. The CDR3 extends over 14 amino acids. V was clipped by 6 bases and J by 6 bases; unmatched bases: 7. The germline V gene has CDR1 KGHSH and CDR2 LQKENI. CDR3: CASSPGQGVGEQYF. The DNA for the CDR3 is TGTGCCAGCTCGCCGGGACAGGGGGTGGGCGAGCAGTACTTC.

This clone was counted only a few times. This chain uses TRBV6-5 with TRBJ1-2; D ambiguous. The germline CDR1 and CDR2 sequences are MNHEY and SVGAGI. CDR3 length equals 13 residues. The V gene lost 0 bases and the J gene lost 6 bases, with 8 bases spanning the gap. In nucleotides, the CDR3 is TGTGCCAGCAGTTACTCGATAATGGATGGCTACACCTTC. Its translation is CASSYSIMDGYTF.

This clone was counted a few times. This chain joins TRBV6-2 or TRBV6-3 and TRBJ1-5; weak D call: TRBD1 (5 bases). CDR3 length: 15 amino acids. Trimming removed 4 bases at V and 0 bases at J, with 10 bases between. Germline V gives CDR1 MNHEY, CDR2 SVGEGT. The DNA of the CDR3 is TGTGCCAGCAGTTTGGACACAATTAGCAATCAGCCCCAGCATTTT. Translation gives CASSLDTISNQPQHF.

This sequence joins TRBV12-3 or TRBV12-4 and TRBJ1-5; TRBD1 agrees at 7 bases. Losses at the gene ends were 6 bases for V and 7 bases for J; bases not matched to a gene: 6. The CDR3 totals 13 residues. CDR3 coding DNA: TGTGCCAGCAGACTTACAGGGGACCAGCCCCAGCATTTT. It codes for CASRLTGDQPQHF.

The chain has TRBV19 and TRBJ2-7; the D is unclear. Trimming cost V 1 base and J 7 bases, with 17 bases left between them. Germline CDR1 LNHDA, CDR2 SQIVND (reference sequence). The CDR3 is made up of 15 amino acids. The CDR3 DNA sequence: TGTGCCAGTAGTATAGGTACAGCCTGGCCTATGGAGCAGTACTTC. It translates to CASSIGTAWPMEQYF.

Relative to its sample, this clone is medium-sized (0.01 to 0.1%). The chain is built from TRBV20-1 and TRBJ2-7, with 8 bases fitting TRBD2. Germline assignment: CDR1 DFQATT and CDR2 SNEGSKA (reference sequence). The V and J ends lost 4 bases and 3 bases, in that order; junction bases with no gene match: 8. CDR3 length equals 14 residues. The CDR3 DNA is TGCAGTGCTATCGGGGGGGGACAAGACTACGAGCAGTACTTC. Protein sequence: CSAIGGGQDYEQYF.

The V gene is TRBV30, the J gene TRBJ2-7, with D tentatively TRBD1 (6 bases). CDR3 length equals 12 residues. In germline, CDR1 is GTSNPN, CDR2 SVGIG (reference sequence). V was trimmed by 7 bases and J by 4 bases, leaving 14 bases between them. The CDR3 spells CAYGTWGYEQYF. As DNA, the CDR3 is TGTGCCTATGGGACATGGGGTTACGAGCAGTACTTC.

V gene TRBV27 combines with J gene TRBJ2-7, with 7 bases identical to TRBD2. This CDR3 is built from 14 residues. V shed 1 base and J 4 bases; nucleotides not matched to a gene: 4. CDR1 is MNHEY and CDR2 is SMNVEV in the germline V gene (reference sequence). The CDR3 is CASSLFGGGYEQYF. The CDR3 nucleotides are TGTGCCAGCAGTTTATTCGGGGGAGGGTACGAGCAGTACTTC.

The V and J genes are TRBV6-1 and TRBJ2-7; D gene ambiguous. Trimming stripped 2 bases from V and 5 bases from J, with 7 bases between. Germline assignment: CDR1 MNHNS and CDR2 SASEGT. This CDR3 is 12 amino acids long. CDR3 sequence (DNA): TGTGCCAGCAGTGAACTCGAGGACGAGCAGTACTTC. Translated, it gives CASSELEDEQYF.

This chain uses TRBV6-4 with TRBJ1-6, with D unclear. Trimming left V 3 bases short and J 11 bases short, with 5 bases between. This CDR3 is 11 amino acids long. CDR1 and CDR2 from the germline V gene are MRHNA and SNTAGT. CDR3 loop: CASSDATPLHF. The CDR3 DNA follows: TGTGCCAGCAGTGATGCTACACCCCTCCACTTT.

This chain uses TRBV7-2 with TRBJ2-2; a possible D gene is TRBD1 (6 bases). The CDR3 extends over 15 amino acids. V gave up 2 bases and J gave up 4 bases, with 11 bases separating them. CDR1 is SGHTA, CDR2 FQGNSA, per germline. This CDR3 is CASSLRSRGTGELFF. Here the CDR3 DNA reads TGTGCCAGCAGCTTAAGATCCAGGGGCACCGGGGAGCTGTTTTTT.

Points on this clone: Sequence at one end of the junction differs from germline and may be a read error. This rearrangement joins TRBV6-9 to TRBJ2-1; TRBD1 is a possible D gene (5 bases). Germline V gene sequence: CDR1 MNHGY, CDR2 SVAAGI. CDR3 length: 14 amino acids. This CDR3 is CASSISWGRHEQFF. The DNA of the CDR3 is TGCGCCAGCAGTATTTCTTGGGGCAGGCATGAGCAGTTCTTC.

The genes are TRBV11-2 and TRBJ2-7; TRBD2 is a possible D gene (5 bases). The CDR3 consists of 15 residues. The ends were cut back, 5 bases at V and 0 bases at J, with 14 bases in the middle. In germline, CDR1 is SGHAT, CDR2 FQNNGV. The CDR3 DNA follows: TGTGCCAGCAGCCCGGAGGTAGTTTACTCCTACGAGCAGTACTTC. Its protein product is CASSPEVVYSYEQYF. Complete variable domain (other parts from reference TRBV11-2 and TRBJ2-7): EAGVAQSPRYKIIEKRQSVAFWCNPISGHATLYWYQQILGQGPKLLIQFQNNGVVDDSQLPKDRFSAERLKGVDSTLKIQPAKLEDSAVYLCASSPEVVYSYEQYFGPGTRLTVT.

This clone is labeled medium-sized. The chain is built from TRBV19 and TRBJ2-1, with 10 bases lining up with TRBD2. Germline CDR1 LNHDA, CDR2 SQIVND (reference sequence). The CDR3 covers 13 residues. Trimming took 3 bases from V and 14 from J; bases not matched to a gene: 7. The DNA for the CDR3 is TGTGCCAGTAGTATGGTGTTAGCGGGGGGTAAGTTCTTC. Translation: CASSMVLAGGKFF.

This clone is deemed medium-sized. V usage is TRBV2 and J usage is TRBJ1-2; D perhaps matches TRBD1 (5 bases). The CDR3 totals 13 residues. Looked up from germline, CDR1 is SNHLY and CDR2 is FYNNEI. V dropped 1 base and J dropped 4 bases, with 7 bases sitting between them. The CDR3 loop reads CASSEVGTYGYTF. The CDR3 DNA reads as TGTGCCAGCAGTGAAGTAGGGACCTATGGCTACACCTTC.

This clone was seen at least ten times. The rearrangement links TRBV20-1 to TRBJ2-3; TRBD1 is a possible D gene (6 bases). V shed 8 bases and J shed 5 bases, with 26 bases lying between them. This CDR3 has 16 amino acids. Germline V gene lookup returns CDR1 DFQATT and CDR2 SNEGSKA (reference sequence). This CDR3 is CSSVRRRQVNKDTQYF. The CDR3 DNA sequence: TGCAGTTCTGTGAGGAGGAGACAGGTTAATAAAGATACGCAGTATTTT.

The rearrangement links TRBV30 to TRBJ1-2; no reliable D call. The CDR3 has 13 residues. CDR1 and CDR2 from the germline V gene are GTSNPN and SVGIG (reference sequence). The V end was cut by 0 bases, the J end by 1 base, with 6 bases between. The CDR3 nucleotides are TGTGCCTGGAGTGTTGGGTTTAACTATGGCTACACCTTC. Translated, it gives CAWSVGFNYGYTF.

The chain joins TRBV11-2 to TRBJ2-1; D is ambiguous. Trimming stripped 3 bases from V and 6 bases from J, with 3 bases between. CDR1 and CDR2 (germline): SGHAT, FQNNGV. The CDR3 has 11 amino acids. The chain's CDR3 is CASSFANEQFF. In DNA, the CDR3 is TGTGCCAGCAGCTTCGCCAATGAGCAGTTCTTC.

The table lists this clone with a few counts. The J gene is TRBJ1-6, the V gene TRBV15; no firm D call. The CDR3 is made up of 15 amino acids. Trimming took 0 bases from V and 10 from J, leaving 13 bases between them. From germline, CDR1 is LNHNV and CDR2 YYDKDF (reference sequence). The CDR3 loop reads CATSRDFSGGSPLHF. CDR3 nucleotides: TGTGCCACCAGCAGAGATTTTAGCGGCGGATCACCCCTCCACTTT.

The sample holds many counts of this clone. The genes are TRBV2 and TRBJ2-6; D perhaps matches TRBD2 (6 bases). The CDR3 totals 17 residues. Germline V gene lookup returns CDR1 SNHLY and CDR2 FYNNEI. V was cut by 3 bases and J by 0 bases, with 12 bases left in between. The chain's CDR3 is CASSERAGYSGANVLTF. The CDR3 DNA sequence: TGTGCCAGCAGTGAGAGGGCGGGATACTCTGGGGCCAACGTCCTGACTTTC.

CDR3 nucleotide sequence: TGTGCCAGCAGTTACTCGGGCCATCGTCGAGGACAGATTCTCACCGGGGAGCTGTTTTTT. Its protein is CASSYSGHRRGQILTGELFF. The chain uses TRBV6-2 or TRBV6-3 and TRBJ2-2; D may be TRBD1 (6 bases). V was shortened by 0 bases and J by 4 bases, with 24 bases between the two germline ends. In germline, CDR1 is MNHEY, CDR2 SVGEGT. The CDR3 runs 20 residues.

This clone occurred a few times. The chain employs TRBV6-1 and TRBJ1-2, with 10 bases fitting TRBD1. After removal of 6 bases from V and 4 bases from J, the junction contained 8 bases not matched to a gene. This CDR3 region has 15 residues. CDR1 is MNHNS and CDR2 is SASEGT in the germline V gene. Here the CDR3 DNA reads TGTGCCAGCAGGCGTGGACAGGGGGATGTCTATGGCTACACCTTC. Amino acid sequence: CASRRGQGDVYGYTF.

This clone was counted ten times or more. The chain carries TRBV4-1 and TRBJ1-2; perhaps TRBD1 as D (6 bases). Trimming shortened V by 5 bases and J by 0 bases, and 13 bases separated the two germline ends. The germline CDR1 and CDR2 sequences are MGHRA and YSYEKL. This CDR3 is 15 amino acids long. For the CDR3, the DNA is TGCGCCAGCAGCAAAAACAGGGAACCTAACTATGGCTACACCTTC. Translated: CASSKNREPNYGYTF.

This clone occurred many times. V gene TRBV29-1 combines with J gene TRBJ2-5; 8 bases agree with TRBD2. This CDR3 comprises 12 residues. V shed 3 bases and J 8 bases; nucleotides not matched to a gene: 5. The germline gives CDR1 SQVTM, CDR2 ANQGSEA. This CDR3 is CSVDGGEGTQYF. CDR3 coding DNA: TGCAGCGTTGACGGGGGGGAAGGAACCCAGTACTTC. Full variable domain (missing parts from reference TRBV29-1 and TRBJ2-5): SAVISQKPSRDICQRGTSLTIQCQVDSQVTMMFWYRQQPGQSLTLIATANQGSEATYESGFVIDKFPISRPNLTFSTLTVSNMSPEDSSIYLCSVDGGEGTQYFGPGTRLLVL.